What follows is one T cell receptor beta chain and its context. Its antigen is undetermined. The data stem from a study of shared clonotypes between healthy human individuals. Findings and limits, study-wide: Rarefaction showed sorted-subset sequencing was incomplete despite large depth. Clonotypes shared by all four sorted-subset donors had higher generation probabilities than non-shared clonotypes.

The assay was immunoSEQ multiplex PCR, and TCRdb's table has in-frame clones only and misses some. Of some 700,000 clones listed, roughly 91% are singletons. V was clipped by 0 bases and J by 4 bases; unmatched bases: 4. The CDR3 has 16 residues. Germline V lookup: CDR1 SGHAT, CDR2 FQNNGV. The source material was memory CD8+ T cells from PBMCs. Documented subset: CD45RO+ cells pooled with CCR7-negative TemRA cells. The sequence was obtained from a man aged 18 to 30 in good health. Some clones in this sample may be carry-over from other donors' samples. The rearrangement links TRBV11-2 to TRBJ2-1; 9 bases are a match to TRBD2. CDR3 sequence: CASSLDLAGTYNEQFF. As DNA, the CDR3 is TGTGCCAGCAGCTTAGACCTAGCGGGAACTTACAATGAGCAGTTCTTC.